This T cell receptor beta chain was identified during a study of OX40 agonist ivuxolimab in advanced cancers. Between the trimmed V and J ends, which lost 8 bases and 1 base, there was a span of 12 bases. CDR1 is MNHEY and CDR2 is SVGAGI in the germline V gene. The CDR3 has 14 amino acids. Patients with autoimmune history or systemic immunosuppression were excluded. Clones were read by immunoSEQ multiplex PCR, and TCRdb kept only the in-frame ones, dropping some. The top ten clones hold 20% to 25% of a sample with about 41,000 clones, 88% of them seen once. The chain combines TRBV6-5 with TRBJ1-5; D remains unclear. The source was CD4+ or CD8+ T cells sorted from blood, collected in a trial of the OX40 agonist ivuxolimab. This sequence was found in an adult with an advanced solid tumor such as melanoma, head and neck, liver or kidney cancer. Here the CDR3 reads CASAAFGSNQPQHF. CDR3 DNA: TGTGCCAGCGCCGCGTTTGGGAGCAATCAGCCCCAGCATTTT.